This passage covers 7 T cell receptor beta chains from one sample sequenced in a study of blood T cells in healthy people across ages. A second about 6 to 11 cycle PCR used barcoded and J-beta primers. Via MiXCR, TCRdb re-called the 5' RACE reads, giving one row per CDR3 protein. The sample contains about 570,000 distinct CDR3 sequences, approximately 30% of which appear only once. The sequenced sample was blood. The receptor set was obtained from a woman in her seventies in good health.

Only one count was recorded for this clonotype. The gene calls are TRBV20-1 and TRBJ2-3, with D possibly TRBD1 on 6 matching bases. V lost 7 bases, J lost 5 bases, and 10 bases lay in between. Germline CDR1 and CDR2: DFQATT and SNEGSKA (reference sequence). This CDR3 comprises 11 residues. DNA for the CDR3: TGCAGTGGGGCAGGGGAAGATACGCAGTATTTT. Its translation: CSGAGEDTQYF.

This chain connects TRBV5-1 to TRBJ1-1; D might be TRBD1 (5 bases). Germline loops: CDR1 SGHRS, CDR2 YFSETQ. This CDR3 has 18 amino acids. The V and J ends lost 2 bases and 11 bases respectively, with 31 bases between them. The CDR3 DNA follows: TGCGCCAGCAGCTTTGAAAGGGGAGGCCTGCACTTCAACACTGGCGCTTTCTTT. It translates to CASSFERGGLHFNTGAFF.

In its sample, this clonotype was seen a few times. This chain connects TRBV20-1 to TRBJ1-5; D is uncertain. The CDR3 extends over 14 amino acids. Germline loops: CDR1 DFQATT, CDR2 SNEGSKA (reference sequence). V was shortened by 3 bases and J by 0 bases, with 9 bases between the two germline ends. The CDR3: CSASGYSSNQPQHF. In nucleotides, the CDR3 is TGCAGTGCTAGTGGATATTCTAGCAATCAGCCCCAGCATTTT.

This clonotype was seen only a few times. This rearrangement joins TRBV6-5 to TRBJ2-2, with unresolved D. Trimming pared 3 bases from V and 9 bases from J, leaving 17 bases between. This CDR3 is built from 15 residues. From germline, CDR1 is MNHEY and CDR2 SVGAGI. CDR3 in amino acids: CASSYETNHWRELFF. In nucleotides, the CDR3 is TGTGCCAGCAGTTATGAGACGAACCATTGGCGGGAGCTGTTTTTT.

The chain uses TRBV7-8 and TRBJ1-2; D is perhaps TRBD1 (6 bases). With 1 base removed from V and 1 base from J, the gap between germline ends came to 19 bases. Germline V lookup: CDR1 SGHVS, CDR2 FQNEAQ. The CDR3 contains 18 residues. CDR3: CASSLEAPGTTINYGYTF. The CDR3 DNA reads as TGTGCCAGCAGCTTAGAGGCCCCAGGGACAACTATTAACTATGGCTACACCTTC.

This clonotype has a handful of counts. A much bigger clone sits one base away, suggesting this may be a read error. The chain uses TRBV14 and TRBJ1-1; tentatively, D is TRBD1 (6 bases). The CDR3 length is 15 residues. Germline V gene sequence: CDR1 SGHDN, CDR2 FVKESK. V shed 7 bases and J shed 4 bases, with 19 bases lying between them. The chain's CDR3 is CASNPPGALGTEAFF. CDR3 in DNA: TGTGCCAGCAACCCTCCGGGGGCGTTGGGCACTGAAGCTTTCTTT.

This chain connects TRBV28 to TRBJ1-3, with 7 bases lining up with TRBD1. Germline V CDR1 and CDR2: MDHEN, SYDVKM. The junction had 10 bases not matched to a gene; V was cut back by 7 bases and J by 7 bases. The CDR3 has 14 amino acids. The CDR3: CASIYRGRRNTIYF. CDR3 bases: TGTGCCAGCATTTACAGGGGAAGGAGGAACACCATATATTTT.